One and the same sample provided the 30 T cell receptor beta chains below, sequenced in a study of STAT5B mutations in CD4+ large granular lymphocyte leukemia. Only in-frame clones appear in the TCRdb table, and some are missing; sequencing was by immunoSEQ multiplex PCR. The sample consists of almost 20,000 clones, approximately 84% of them appearing once. Sample: CD4+ T cells from blood buffy coats. These receptor sequences come from a human donor in good health.

The V and J genes are TRBV5-4 and TRBJ1-5; no clear D. Trimming stripped 0 bases from V and 4 bases from J, with 5 bases between. In germline, CDR1 is SGHNT, CDR2 YYREEE (reference sequence). The CDR3 contains 13 residues. CDR3 protein: CASSLDGNQPQHF. Here the CDR3 DNA reads TGTGCCAGCAGCTTGGACGGGAATCAGCCCCAGCATTTT. Looking up the rest from reference TRBV5-4 and TRBJ1-5 gives the full variable domain: ETGVTQSPTHLIKTRGQQVTLRCSSQSGHNTVSWYQQALGQGPQFIFQYYREEENGRGNFPPRFSGLQFPNYSSELNVNALELDDSALYLCASSLDGNQPQHFGDGTRLSIL.

This clone was seen once. The chain has TRBV6-1 and TRBJ1-2; D unresolved. V lost 4 bases and J 2 bases, leaving 11 bases between the germline ends. This CDR3 is built from 14 residues. Germline values: CDR1 MNHNS, CDR2 SASEGT. Here the CDR3 DNA reads TGTGCCAGCAGTGCTGTACGGGAGAACTATGGCTACACCTTC. It encodes CASSAVRENYGYTF.

The chain's CDR3 is CASSDSDRGLDYGYTF. DNA of the CDR3: TGTGCCAGCAGTGACTCGGACAGGGGGTTAGACTATGGCTACACCTTC. This sequence joins TRBV9 and TRBJ1-2; TRBD1 matches at 10 bases. V shed 5 bases and J 3 bases; nucleotides not matched to a gene: 10. There are 16 residues in the CDR3. Germline loops: CDR1 SGDLS, CDR2 YYNGEE.

This sequence joins TRBV4-3 and TRBJ2-7, with TRBD2 matching 8 bases. V lost 1 base and J lost 5; bases outside the gene matches: 13. Germline V lookup: CDR1 LGHNA, CDR2 YSLEER. This CDR3 is built from 17 residues. The DNA for the CDR3 is TGCGCCAGCAGCCAAGTTTCCTCGAGCGGGAGAAGGAACGAGCAGTACTTC. It is translated as CASSQVSSSGRRNEQYF.

The rearrangement joins TRBV6-4 to TRBJ1-2, with D uncertain. CDR1 is MRHNA and CDR2 is SNTAGT in the germline V gene. The germline V and J ends were trimmed by 3 bases and 0 bases, with 11 bases remaining between them. CDR3 size: 15 residues. The CDR3 loop reads CASSESAIANYGYTF. CDR3 DNA: TGTGCCAGCAGTGAGAGTGCCATAGCTAACTATGGCTACACCTTC.

Here the CDR3 DNA reads TGTGCCAGCAGCCCTAGCGGGACCTCCTACAATGAGCAGTTCTTC. Its protein is CASSPSGTSYNEQFF. The chain employs TRBV14 and TRBJ2-1; 9 nucleotides align to TRBD2. Germline trimming cut 4 bases from V and 0 bases from J; bases unmatched to any gene: 1. Germline CDR1 and CDR2: SGHDN and FVKESK. This CDR3 region has 15 residues. The variable domain in full, with the rest retrieved from reference TRBV14 and TRBJ2-1, is EAGVTQFPSHSVIEKGQTVTLRCDPISGHDNLYWYRRVMGKEIKFLLHFVKESKQDESGMPNNRFLAERTGGTYSTLKVQPAELEDSGVYFCASSPSGTSYNEQFFGPGTRLTVL.

This clone was seen just once. The V gene is TRBV25-1, the J gene TRBJ2-7, with TRBD2 identical over 10 bases. The CDR3 sequence is 15 residues long. Germline CDR1 reads MGHDK; CDR2 reads SYGVNS. J was trimmed by 6 bases and V by 3 bases; bases with no gene match: 8. CDR3 sequence: CASSDYRTSGSEQYF. In DNA, the CDR3 is TGTGCCAGCAGTGACTACCGGACTAGCGGCTCCGAGCAGTACTTC.

This clone was recorded only once. The genes are TRBV18 and TRBJ2-5, with D perhaps TRBD1 (5 bases). The CDR3 has 15 amino acids. The V and J ends lost 1 base and 1 base respectively, with 10 bases between them. The germline V gene has CDR1 KGHSH and CDR2 LQKENI. CDR3 sequence: CASSPRKQAQETQYF. For the CDR3, the DNA is TGTGCCAGCTCACCACGTAAACAGGCCCAAGAGACCCAGTACTTC.

The chain uses TRBV5-1 and TRBJ2-7, with 9 nucleotides matching TRBD2. Germline V gene sequence: CDR1 SGHRS, CDR2 YFSETQ. CDR3 length: 13 amino acids. The junction had 3 bases not matched to a gene; V was cut back by 3 bases and J by 5 bases. CDR3: CASSSGTSHEQYF. The CDR3, as DNA: TGCGCCAGCAGCTCCGGGACTAGCCACGAGCAGTACTTC.

The gene calls are TRBV7-9 and TRBJ1-5; no reliable D call. V gave up 5 bases and J gave up 0 bases, with 11 bases separating them. Per germline, CDR1 SEHNR and CDR2 FQNEAQ (reference sequence). This CDR3 spans 15 amino acids. The CDR3 is CASSPGGYSNQPQHF. The CDR3 DNA reads TGTGCCAGCAGCCCAGGCGGTTATAGCAATCAGCCCCAGCATTTT.

The V call is TRBV9, the J call TRBJ1-1; the match to TRBD1 covers 9 bases. The CDR3 consists of 15 residues. From germline, CDR1 is SGDLS and CDR2 YYNGEE. J lost 3 bases, V lost 0 bases, and 3 bases had no gene match. For the CDR3, the DNA is TGTGCCAGCAGCGTAGACAGGGGGCCCGACACTGAAGCTTTCTTT. This codes for CASSVDRGPDTEAFF.

V gene TRBV7-9 combines with J gene TRBJ1-1; D remains unclear. The germline V and J ends were trimmed by 4 bases and 1 base, with 10 bases remaining between them. CDR3 length equals 14 residues. The germline gives CDR1 SEHNR, CDR2 FQNEAQ (reference sequence). The CDR3 DNA sequence: TGTGCCAGCAGCTCACTAGATCCGAACACTGAAGCTTTCTTT. Its translation is CASSSLDPNTEAFF.

This chain joins TRBV7-6 and TRBJ2-3, with 8 bases matching TRBD2. The germline V gene encodes CDR1 SGHVS and CDR2 FNYEAQ. This CDR3 has 15 residues. The trim removed 0 bases at V and 4 bases at J, leaving 3 bases unmatched. The CDR3 loop is CASSLAVSGADTQYF. The CDR3 region has the DNA TGTGCCAGCAGCTTAGCGGTTAGCGGGGCAGATACGCAGTATTTT.

V gene TRBV4-1 combines with J gene TRBJ1-4; D is ambiguous. Germline V gene sequence: CDR1 MGHRA, CDR2 YSYEKL. The V end was cut by 0 bases, the J end by 3 bases, with 8 bases between. The CDR3 has 15 residues. The CDR3 nucleotides are TGCGCCAGCAGCCAAGATCGGCAGCCTAATGAAAAACTGTTTTTT. It specifies CASSQDRQPNEKLFF.

This chain links TRBV5-5 with TRBJ2-1; 12 nucleotides line up with TRBD2. V shed 5 bases, J shed 4 bases, and the junction held 1 base outside the gene matches. CDR3 size: 14 residues. Germline V lookup: CDR1 SGHKS, CDR2 YYEKEE (reference sequence). The CDR3 DNA follows: TGTGCCAGCAGGCTAGCGGGGGGGTACAATGAGCAGTTCTTC. Its translation is CASRLAGGYNEQFF.

The chain employs TRBV25-1 and TRBJ2-7, with 8 nucleotides matching TRBD2. With 5 bases clipped from V and 5 bases from J, the junction kept 8 bases outside the gene matches. The CDR3 covers 14 residues. The V gene's germline CDR1 is MGHDK and CDR2 SYGVNS. As DNA, the CDR3 is TGTGCCAGCAGTCCCCGGGGGGGGCTGCACGAGCAGTACTTC. Translation gives CASSPRGGLHEQYF.

The DNA of the CDR3 is TGTGCCAGCAGCTTAGGGGCGACTGGGGCCAACGTCCTGACTTTC. Its protein product is CASSLGATGANVLTF. The chain combines TRBV7-9 with TRBJ2-6; D is undetermined. With 1 base removed from V and 2 bases from J, the gap between germline ends came to 6 bases. The CDR3 is 15 residues long. The germline V gene has CDR1 SEHNR and CDR2 FQNEAQ (reference sequence).

The chain is built from TRBV6-1 and TRBJ2-7; tentative D call: TRBD1 (6 bases). This CDR3 has 14 amino acids. V lost 7 bases and J lost 4, with 17 bases in between. Germline CDR1 reads MNHNS; CDR2 reads SASEGT. The CDR3 protein is CASTSTGTSYEQYF. The CDR3 nucleotides read TGTGCCAGCACTTCAACTGGGACAAGTTACGAGCAGTACTTC.

This chain uses TRBV6-5 with TRBJ1-5; no definite D call. CDR1 MNHEY and CDR2 SVGAGI come from the germline V gene. The V end was cut by 4 bases, the J end by 3 bases, with 13 bases between. The CDR3 loop spans 15 amino acids. The CDR3 DNA sequence: TGTGCCAGCAGTTCCCAGTCGGGGTACAATCAGCCCCAGCATTTT. Translation: CASSSQSGYNQPQHF.

The V and J genes are TRBV9 and TRBJ2-3, with 8 nucleotides matching TRBD1. Looked up from germline, CDR1 is SGDLS and CDR2 is YYNGEE. The trim removed 4 bases at V and 1 base at J, leaving 8 bases unmatched. CDR3 length: 16 residues. CDR3 sequence reads: CASSTGQGQGTDTQYF. CDR3 DNA sequence: TGTGCCAGCAGCACAGGACAGGGCCAAGGCACAGATACGCAGTATTTT.

The V and J genes are TRBV19 and TRBJ2-2; 7 nucleotides line up with TRBD1. CDR3 size: 14 residues. J lost 5 bases, V lost 7 bases, and 7 bases had no gene match. The germline V gene has CDR1 LNHDA and CDR2 SQIVND (reference sequence). The CDR3 here is CASKNRGDTGELFF. For the CDR3, the DNA is TGTGCCAGTAAAAACAGGGGAGATACCGGGGAGCTGTTTTTT.

The chain has TRBV2 and TRBJ1-1; D may be TRBD1 (6 bases). With 6 bases removed from V and 1 base from J, the gap between germline ends came to 12 bases. The CDR3 is made up of 14 amino acids. Germline V lookup: CDR1 SNHLY, CDR2 FYNNEI. The CDR3 region is CASRGQGRNTEAFF. The DNA of the CDR3 is TGTGCCAGCAGAGGGCAGGGGCGGAACACTGAAGCTTTCTTT. Filled out from reference TRBV2 and TRBJ1-1, the complete variable domain reads EPEVTQTPSHQVTQMGQEVILRCVPISNHLYFYWYRQILGQKVEFLVSFYNNEISEKSEIFDDQFSVERPDGSNFTLKIRSTKLEDSAMYFCASRGQGRNTEAFFGQGTRLTVV.

The rearrangement joins TRBV6-5 to TRBJ2-4; D is possibly TRBD1 (6 bases). V lost 3 bases to trimming and J lost 6 bases, with 12 bases between them. In germline, CDR1 is MNHEY, CDR2 SVGAGI. The CDR3 is 14 residues long. The CDR3 here is CASSYGTQANIQYF. The CDR3 DNA reads as TGTGCCAGCAGTTATGGGACACAAGCAAACATTCAGTACTTC.

The chain recombines TRBV27 with TRBJ2-7; possible D gene TRBD2, 5 bases. The CDR3 sequence is 15 residues long. Trimming removed 8 bases from V and 3 bases from J, with 20 bases in between. The germline V gene encodes CDR1 MNHEY and CDR2 SMNVEV (reference sequence). CDR3 region: CASPTAGERDYEQYF. The CDR3 region has the DNA TGTGCCAGCCCTACGGCGGGTGAGAGAGACTACGAGCAGTACTTC.

V usage is TRBV6-5 and J usage is TRBJ2-7, with D perhaps given as TRBD1 or TRBD2 (5 bases each). Germline V gene data show CDR1 as MNHEY and CDR2 as SVGAGI. The CDR3 length is 11 residues. V was clipped by 4 bases and J by 4 bases, with 5 bases between them. CDR3 in amino acids: CASSWGYEQYF. The DNA of the CDR3 is TGTGCCAGCAGTTGGGGGTACGAGCAGTACTTC.

The V and J genes are TRBV6-5 and TRBJ1-2; 7 bases map to TRBD1. V dropped 0 bases and J dropped 4; count of bases not matched to a gene: 5. The CDR3 is made up of 15 amino acids. The germline V gene has CDR1 MNHEY and CDR2 SVGAGI. CDR3 coding DNA: TGTGCCAGCAGTTACTCGCCAGGGGGAGGCTATGGCTACACCTTC. Encoded protein: CASSYSPGGGYGYTF.

This clone was counted a single time. The chain combines TRBV2 with TRBJ1-2, with a tentative D call TRBD1 (6 bases). CDR3 length: 15 amino acids. Germline V CDR1 and CDR2: SNHLY, FYNNEI. V lost 7 bases and J lost 4, with 19 bases in between. The CDR3 loop is CASNPQGDRGYGYTF. The CDR3 DNA reads as TGTGCCAGCAATCCACAGGGAGATCGAGGCTATGGCTACACCTTC.

V is TRBV19 and J is TRBJ1-5, with D perhaps TRBD1 (6 bases). V was pared by 4 bases and J by 2 bases, with 12 bases between. CDR3 length: 15 amino acids. CDR1 LNHDA and CDR2 SQIVND come from the germline V gene (reference sequence). CDR3 sequence reads: CASSRGPGGNQPQHF. CDR3 coding DNA: TGTGCCAGTAGTAGGGGACCAGGGGGCAATCAGCCCCAGCATTTT.

The V call is TRBV30, the J call TRBJ2-6; TRBD1 agrees at 10 bases. With 5 bases clipped from V and 2 bases from J, the junction kept 6 bases outside the gene matches. The length of the CDR3 is 16 residues. Per the germline V gene, CDR1 is GTSNPN and CDR2 is SVGIG (reference sequence). CDR3 sequence reads: CAWDDRGLTGANVLTF. CDR3 bases: TGTGCCTGGGACGACAGGGGGCTAACTGGGGCCAACGTCCTGACTTTC.

There are a few counts of this clone. The J gene is TRBJ1-1, the V gene TRBV18; D is unresolved. This CDR3 has 15 residues. V shed 4 bases and J shed 0 bases, with 12 bases lying between them. Looked up from germline, CDR1 is KGHSH and CDR2 is LQKENI. The DNA of the CDR3 is TGTGCCAGCTCACGGGCGGTCGGGATGAACACTGAAGCTTTCTTT. Translated: CASSRAVGMNTEAFF. Full variable domain (remainder filled in from reference TRBV18 and TRBJ1-1): NAGVMQNPRHLVRRRGQEARLRCSPMKGHSHVYWYRQLPEEGLKFMVYLQKENIIDESGMPKERFSAEFPKEGPSILRIQQVVRGDSAAYFCASSRAVGMNTEAFFGQGTRLTVV.